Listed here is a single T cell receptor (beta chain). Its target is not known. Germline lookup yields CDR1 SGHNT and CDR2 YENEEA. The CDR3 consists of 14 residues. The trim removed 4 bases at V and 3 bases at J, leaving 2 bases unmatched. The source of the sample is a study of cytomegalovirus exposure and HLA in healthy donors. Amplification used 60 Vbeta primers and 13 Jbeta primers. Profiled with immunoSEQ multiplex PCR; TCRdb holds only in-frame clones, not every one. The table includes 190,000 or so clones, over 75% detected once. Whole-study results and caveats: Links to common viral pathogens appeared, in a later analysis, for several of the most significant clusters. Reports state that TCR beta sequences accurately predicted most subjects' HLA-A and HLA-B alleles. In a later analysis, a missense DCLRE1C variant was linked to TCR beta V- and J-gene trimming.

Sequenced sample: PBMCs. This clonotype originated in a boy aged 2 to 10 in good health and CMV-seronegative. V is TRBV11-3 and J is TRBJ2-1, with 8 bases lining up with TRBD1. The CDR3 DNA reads TGTGCCAGCAGCTCGACAGGGGTCTACAATGAGCAGTTCTTC. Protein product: CASSSTGVYNEQFF. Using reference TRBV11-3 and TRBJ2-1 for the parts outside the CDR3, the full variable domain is EAGVVQSPRYKIIEKKQPVAFWCNPISGHNTLYWYLQNLGQGPELLIRYENEEAVDDSQLPKDRFSAERLKGVDSTLKIQPAELGDSAVYLCASSSTGVYNEQFFGPGTRLTVL.